These 25 T cell receptor beta chains were all obtained from the same sample, sequenced in a study of T cell responses to AZD1222 COVID-19 vaccine. Profiling relied on immunoSEQ multiplex PCR, and the TCRdb table lists in-frame clones only, not all of them. Of approximately 100,000 clones in the sample, about 88% were seen once. The sequenced sample was peripheral blood, obtained 28 days after the second AZD1222 dose. Receptors originate from an adult who received the AZD1222 COVID-19 vaccine.

The chain has TRBV7-9 and TRBJ1-1; TRBD1 aligns across 7 bases. J lost 1 base, V lost 5 bases, and 10 bases had no gene match. From germline, CDR1 is SEHNR and CDR2 FQNEAQ (reference sequence). CDR3 length: 16 amino acids. The DNA of the CDR3 is TGTGCCAGCAGCCTCCCGTACCAGGGGGGGAACACTGAAGCTTTCTTT. This codes for CASSLPYQGGNTEAFF.

This rearrangement joins TRBV6-5 to TRBJ1-1; TRBD1 agrees at 7 bases. There are 15 residues in the CDR3. The junction had 7 bases not matched to a gene; V was cut back by 0 bases and J by 6 bases. Germline CDR1 and CDR2: MNHEY and SVGAGI. The CDR3: CASSYSRQGVAEAFF. The CDR3 bases are TGTGCCAGCAGTTACTCGCGACAGGGAGTCGCTGAAGCTTTCTTT.

This chain joins TRBV15 and TRBJ1-1, with a possible D match to TRBD1 (6 bases). CDR1 and CDR2 (germline): LNHNV, YYDKDF (reference sequence). The CDR3 is made up of 14 amino acids. V lost 7 bases and J 2 bases, leaving 14 bases between the germline ends. The CDR3 region has the DNA TGTGCCACCACTCCGGACAGAGTCAACACTGAAGCTTTCTTT. The encoded protein is CATTPDRVNTEAFF.

The chain carries TRBV18 and TRBJ2-5, with 9 bases aligning to TRBD2. Germline CDR1 reads KGHSH; CDR2 reads LQKENI. CDR3 length: 17 residues. Trimming at V came to 1 base and at J to 4 bases, leaving 10 bases not matched to a gene. CDR3 coding DNA: TGTGCCAGCTCACCACAAAGTGGCGGGGGGGCCAGAGAGACCCAGTACTTC. As protein: CASSPQSGGGARETQYF.

V is TRBV19 and J is TRBJ1-2; no definite D call. The V end was cut by 6 bases, the J end by 3 bases, with 11 bases between. Germline V gene data show CDR1 as LNHDA and CDR2 as SQIVND (reference sequence). This CDR3 has 13 amino acids. As DNA, the CDR3 is TGTGCCAGTAGCCGGACTTCCGACTATGGCTACACCTTC. It specifies CASSRTSDYGYTF. The full variable domain, rest sourced from reference TRBV19 and TRBJ1-2, is DGGITQSPKYLFRKEGQNVTLSCEQNLNHDAMYWYRQDPGQGLRLIYYSQIVNDFQKGDIAEGYSVSREKKESFPLTVTSAQKNPTAFYLCASSRTSDYGYTFGSGTRLTVV.

This clone was found a few times. V and J are TRBV7-9 and TRBJ1-1, with TRBD1 as a possible D gene (5 bases). CDR3 length equals 14 residues. Trimming cost V 1 base and J 4 bases, with 10 bases left between them. Germline CDR1 is SEHNR and CDR2 is FQNEAQ (reference sequence). The CDR3 DNA is TGTGCCAGCAGCTTAGATCTGAGGGGCACTGAAGCTTTCTTT. It specifies CASSLDLRGTEAFF.

This CDR3 reads CASSLQNYNSPLHF. CDR3 in DNA: TGTGCCAGCAGTTTACAGAATTATAATTCACCCCTCCACTTT. This chain uses TRBV27 with TRBJ1-6; D is unresolved. CDR3 size: 14 residues. The germline CDR1 and CDR2 sequences are MNHEY and SMNVEV (reference sequence). V gave up 2 bases and J gave up 4 bases, with 6 bases separating them.

V is TRBV29-1 and J is TRBJ1-2, with 8 positions matching TRBD1. V lost 6 bases and J lost 4; bases outside the gene matches: 13. The germline V gene encodes CDR1 SQVTM and CDR2 ANQGSEA. The CDR3 covers 15 residues. This CDR3 reads CSVVLPGQESYGYTF. In DNA, the CDR3 is TGCAGCGTCGTCCTCCCGGGACAGGAAAGCTATGGCTACACCTTC.

The chain couples TRBV5-1 to TRBJ1-6; D might be TRBD1 (6 bases). This CDR3 is built from 14 residues. V lost 4 bases and J lost 7, with 12 bases in between. Germline assignment: CDR1 SGHRS and CDR2 YFSETQ. CDR3 DNA sequence: TGCGCCAGCAGCATGGACAGCCTAAATTCACCCCTCCACTTT. Its translation: CASSMDSLNSPLHF.

This clone is medium-sized within its sample. This chain connects TRBV5-4 to TRBJ2-7; D is possibly TRBD1 (5 bases). Germline V gives CDR1 SGHNT, CDR2 YYREEE (reference sequence). V lost 4 bases and J 3 bases, leaving 14 bases between the germline ends. This CDR3 spans 14 amino acids. Written as DNA, the CDR3 is TGTGCCAGCAGCGGGCCGACAGATGGCTACGAGCAGTACTTC. Amino acid sequence: CASSGPTDGYEQYF.

This clone was found once. The chain is built from TRBV19 and TRBJ2-3; D unclear. Trimming shortened V by 4 bases and J by 0 bases, and 2 bases separated the two germline ends. The germline V gene has CDR1 LNHDA and CDR2 SQIVND (reference sequence). This CDR3 has 12 amino acids. CDR3 in DNA: TGTGCCAGTAGTACGAGCACAGATACGCAGTATTTT. Translating it yields CASSTSTDTQYF.

This clone was seen a few times. The chain links TRBV7-3 to TRBJ1-6, with D possibly TRBD1 on 6 matching bases. The V gene's germline CDR1 is SGHTA and CDR2 FQGTGA. Trimming stripped 6 bases from V and 9 bases from J, with 21 bases between. The CDR3 has 16 amino acids. CDR3 in amino acids: CASSSNRVRGGSPLHF. For the CDR3, the DNA is TGTGCCAGCAGTTCAAATCGGGTCCGAGGGGGTTCACCCCTCCACTTT.

V is TRBV12-3 or TRBV12-4 and J is TRBJ2-1; D remains unclear. Trimming took 3 bases from V and 9 from J, leaving 12 bases between them. The CDR3 sequence is 13 residues long. This chain's CDR3 is CASSFSRAAEQFF. CDR3 DNA sequence: TGTGCCAGCAGTTTTAGCCGCGCAGCTGAGCAGTTCTTC.

The chain joins TRBV10-3 to TRBJ1-1; TRBD1 agrees at 9 bases. Trimming at V came to 7 bases and at J to 1 base, leaving 1 base not matched to a gene. Germline V CDR1 and CDR2: ENHRY, SYGVKD. The CDR3 has 13 residues. The CDR3 coding sequence is TGTGCCATCAAGGGACAGGGGAACACTGAAGCTTTCTTT. This gives the protein CAIKGQGNTEAFF.

The chain is built from TRBV27 and TRBJ2-7; D gene uncertain. Trimming stripped 9 bases from V and 3 bases from J, with 18 bases between. CDR3 length equals 14 residues. The germline V gene has CDR1 MNHEY and CDR2 SMNVEV (reference sequence). CDR3 nucleotide sequence: TGTGCCAGTTCCCGGCGTCGGACCTTCTACGAGCAGTACTTC. As protein: CASSRRRTFYEQYF.

The chain combines TRBV6-5 with TRBJ2-7; D is tentatively TRBD1 or TRBD2 (5 bases each). The CDR3 is made up of 13 amino acids. Germline V CDR1 and CDR2: MNHEY, SVGAGI. V gave up 5 bases and J gave up 9 bases, with 17 bases separating them. CDR3 in DNA: TGTGCCAGCAGTCCCGGGACGCCCCCAGGGCAGTACTTC. Translation gives CASSPGTPPGQYF.

This clone was found once. The CDR3 spells CAWNSVPSTYEQYF. CDR3 DNA: TGTGCCTGGAACAGCGTGCCCTCGACCTACGAGCAGTACTTC. The V call is TRBV30, the J call TRBJ2-7; no clear D gene. The germline V gene encodes CDR1 GTSNPN and CDR2 SVGIG (reference sequence). The CDR3 runs 14 residues. V was shortened by 4 bases and J by 2 bases, with 15 bases between the two germline ends.

V usage is TRBV19 and J usage is TRBJ2-7; 12 nucleotides match TRBD2. V dropped 6 bases and J dropped 5; count of bases not matched to a gene: 2. Germline V gene data show CDR1 as LNHDA and CDR2 as SQIVND (reference sequence). This CDR3 region has 13 residues. As DNA, the CDR3 is TGTGCCAGTAGACTAGCGGGGGGTCACGAGCAGTACTTC. This encodes CASRLAGGHEQYF. Full variable domain (remainder filled in from reference TRBV19 and TRBJ2-7): DGGITQSPKYLFRKEGQNVTLSCEQNLNHDAMYWYRQDPGQGLRLIYYSQIVNDFQKGDIAEGYSVSREKKESFPLTVTSAQKNPTAFYLCASRLAGGHEQYFGPGTRLTVT.

The chain employs TRBV7-9 and TRBJ1-1, with D perhaps matching TRBD1 (6 bases). CDR3 length: 13 residues. Germline V gene sequence: CDR1 SEHNR, CDR2 FQNEAQ (reference sequence). The V end lost 9 bases, the J end lost 0 bases, and 11 bases lay between the germline ends. The CDR3 DNA follows: TGTGCCAGTAACAGGGCCCTGAACACTGAAGCTTTCTTT. It yields the protein CASNRALNTEAFF.

This clone was seen only once. The CDR3 DNA reads as TGTGCCAGCAGCGTAGGTGGCTCTGGGGCCAACGTCCTGACTTTC. It encodes CASSVGGSGANVLTF. This chain uses TRBV9 with TRBJ2-6, with D unclear. The CDR3 is made up of 15 amino acids. V lost 0 bases and J lost 0, with 4 bases in between. The V gene's germline CDR1 is SGDLS and CDR2 YYNGEE.

V is TRBV7-8 and J is TRBJ2-7; 10 bases agree with TRBD2. CDR1 SGHVS and CDR2 FQNEAQ come from the germline V gene. V lost 4 bases and J lost 7; bases outside the gene matches: 4. The CDR3 totals 13 residues. CDR3 region: CASSYLAGVEQYF. Written as DNA, the CDR3 is TGTGCCAGCAGCTATCTAGCGGGGGTTGAGCAGTACTTC.

V gene TRBV2 combines with J gene TRBJ2-7; D not resolved. CDR1 and CDR2 (germline): SNHLY, FYNNEI. Trimming removed 8 bases at V and 1 base at J, with 9 bases between. This CDR3 comprises 12 residues. The CDR3: CASSFQSYEQYF. CDR3 nucleotide sequence: TGTGCCAGCTCTTTCCAGTCCTACGAGCAGTACTTC.

This chain links TRBV5-4 with TRBJ2-7; a possible D gene is TRBD2 (6 bases). The CDR3 covers 16 residues. The germline gives CDR1 SGHNT, CDR2 YYREEE (reference sequence). Trimming stripped 1 base from V and 5 bases from J, with 19 bases between. The CDR3 reads CASSLSGQRALDEQYF. CDR3 nucleotide sequence: TGTGCCAGCAGCTTGTCGGGGCAGCGGGCTCTCGACGAGCAGTACTTC.

This chain connects TRBV12-3 or TRBV12-4 to TRBJ1-4; D gene uncertain. The CDR3 totals 13 residues. Trimming pared 0 bases from V and 14 bases from J, leaving 13 bases between. The CDR3 coding sequence is TGTGCCAGCAGTTTAGCGCTAAACAGTCGCCTGTTTTTT. Translated: CASSLALNSRLFF.

CDR3 sequence: CASSSQGVRAGELFF. The DNA of the CDR3 is TGCGCCAGCAGCTCGCAGGGGGTAAGGGCCGGGGAGCTGTTTTTT. The chain employs TRBV5-1 and TRBJ2-2; 7 bases fit TRBD1. CDR1 is SGHRS, CDR2 YFSETQ, per germline. There are 15 residues in the CDR3. V gave up 3 bases and J gave up 6 bases; unmatched junction bases: 8. Supplemented by reference TRBV5-1 and TRBJ2-2, the full variable domain reads KAGVTQTPRYLIKTRGQQVTLSCSPISGHRSVSWYQQTPGQGLQFLFEYFSETQRNKGNFPGRFSGRQFSNSRSEMNVSTLELGDSALYLCASSSQGVRAGELFFGEGSRLTVL.